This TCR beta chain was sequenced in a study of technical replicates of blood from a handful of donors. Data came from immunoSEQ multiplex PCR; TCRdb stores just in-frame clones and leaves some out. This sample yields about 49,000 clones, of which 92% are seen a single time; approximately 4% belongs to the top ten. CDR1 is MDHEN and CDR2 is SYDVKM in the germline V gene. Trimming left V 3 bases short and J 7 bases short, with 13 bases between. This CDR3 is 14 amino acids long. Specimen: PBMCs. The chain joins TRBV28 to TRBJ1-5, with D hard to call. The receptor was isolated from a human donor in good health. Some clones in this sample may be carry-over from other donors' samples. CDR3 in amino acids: CASSFRLTGQPQHF. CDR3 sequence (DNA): TGTGCCAGCAGTTTCCGTCTCACGGGACAGCCCCAGCATTTT.